This TCR beta chain came from a study of T-cell memory formation after mild COVID-19. Each CDR3 protein is one row after TCRdb ran MiXCR on the 5' RACE reads. The data show roughly 150,000 distinct CDR3 sequences, around 13% seen once. CDR3 length: 12 residues. Per germline, CDR1 SGHDT and CDR2 YYEEEE. V was cut by 4 bases and J by 4 bases, with 8 bases left in between. This clonotype occurred many times. Antigen unknown. Study findings and constraints: Contracting CD4+ clones sat mainly in CM and EM; CD8+ in EMRA. Nothing showed for sure that second-wave clones peaking on day 37 were SARS-CoV-2 specific.

The sequence came from a man aged 18 to 30 who had mild COVID-19 (a few samples of this study predate the infection). Cell type and time point are not known. The sample taken for sequencing was PBMCs or a T cell subset sorted from them (not recorded which). The chain uses TRBV5-6 and TRBJ1-2; a weak D match, TRBD1 (5 bases). CDR3 nucleotide sequence: TGTGCCAGCAGCCGGGGGTCCTATGGCTACACCTTC. It translates to CASSRGSYGYTF.